This TCR beta chain was recovered during a study of beta chain features in type 1 diabetes. Findings of the study overall: Shorter templates may be favored by PCR, equally so in patients and controls. Within each of all four CD4+ subsets, Type 1 diabetes patients had TCRB CDR3s that were moderately but significantly shorter.

Germline V lookup: CDR1 KGHSY, CDR2 FQNENV. This CDR3 is 14 amino acids long. With 5 bases removed from V and 8 bases from J, the gap between germline ends came to 16 bases. This clone was seen more than once but under ten times. Its antigen remains unknown. Expressed TCRB transcripts got sequenced, as all isolated RNA was reverse transcribed. Profiling relied on immunoSEQ multiplex PCR, and the TCRdb table lists in-frame clones only, not all of them. The data show 250,000 to 350,000 clones, around an eighth seen once. This sequence joins TRBV16 and TRBJ2-1, with D possibly being TRBD1 (7 bases). This TCR came from a man aged 25-40 years with type 1 diabetes. Sequencing input: naive CD4+ T cells from blood. The CDR3 reads CASSDFDREDEQFF. In DNA form, the CDR3 reads TGTGCCAGCAGCGACTTCGACAGGGAGGATGAGCAGTTCTTC.